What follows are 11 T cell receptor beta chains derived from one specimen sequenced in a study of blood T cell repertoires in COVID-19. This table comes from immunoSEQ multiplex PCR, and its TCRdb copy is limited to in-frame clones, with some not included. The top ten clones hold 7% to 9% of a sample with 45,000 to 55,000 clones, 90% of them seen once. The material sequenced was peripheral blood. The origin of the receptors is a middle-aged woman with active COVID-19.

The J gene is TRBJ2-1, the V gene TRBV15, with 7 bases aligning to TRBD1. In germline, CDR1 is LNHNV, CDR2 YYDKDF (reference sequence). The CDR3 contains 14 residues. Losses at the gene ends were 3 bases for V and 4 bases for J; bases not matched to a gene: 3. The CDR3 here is CATSRDRSYNEQFF. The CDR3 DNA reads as TGTGCCACCAGCAGGGACAGGAGTTACAATGAGCAGTTCTTC. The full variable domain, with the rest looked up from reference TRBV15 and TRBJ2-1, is DAMVIQNPRYQVTQFGKPVTLSCSQTLNHNVMYWYQQKSSQAPKLLFHYYDKDFNNEADTPDNFQSRRPNTSFCFLDIRSPGLGDTAMYLCATSRDRSYNEQFFGPGTRLTVL.

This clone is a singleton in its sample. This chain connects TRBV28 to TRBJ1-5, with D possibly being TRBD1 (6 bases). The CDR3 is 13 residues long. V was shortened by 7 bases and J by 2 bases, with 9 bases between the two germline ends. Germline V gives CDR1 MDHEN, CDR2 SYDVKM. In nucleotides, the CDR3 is TGTGCCAGCACCCGACAGGGCAATCAGCCCCAGCATTTT. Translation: CASTRQGNQPQHF.

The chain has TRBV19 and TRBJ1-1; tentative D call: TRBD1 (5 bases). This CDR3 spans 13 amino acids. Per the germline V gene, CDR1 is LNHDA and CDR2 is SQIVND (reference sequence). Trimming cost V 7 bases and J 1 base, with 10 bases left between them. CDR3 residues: CASKGRANTEAFF. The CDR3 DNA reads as TGTGCCAGTAAGGGCAGGGCGAACACTGAAGCTTTCTTT. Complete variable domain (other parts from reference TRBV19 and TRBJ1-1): DGGITQSPKYLFRKEGQNVTLSCEQNLNHDAMYWYRQDPGQGLRLIYYSQIVNDFQKGDIAEGYSVSREKKESFPLTVTSAQKNPTAFYLCASKGRANTEAFFGQGTRLTVV.

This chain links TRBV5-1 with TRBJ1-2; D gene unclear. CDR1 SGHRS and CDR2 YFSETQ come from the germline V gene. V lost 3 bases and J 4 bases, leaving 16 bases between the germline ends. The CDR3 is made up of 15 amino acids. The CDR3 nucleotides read TGCGCCAGCAGCTCGCGACTCACGGAGGGCTATGGCTACACCTTC. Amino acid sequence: CASSSRLTEGYGYTF.

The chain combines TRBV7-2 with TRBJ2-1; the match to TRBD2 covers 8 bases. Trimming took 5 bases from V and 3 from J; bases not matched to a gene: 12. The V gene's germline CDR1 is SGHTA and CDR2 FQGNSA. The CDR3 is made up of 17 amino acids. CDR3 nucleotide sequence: TGTGCCAGCAGCCCCCTCCTTGCGGGGGGAATCTACAATGAGCAGTTCTTC. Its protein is CASSPLLAGGIYNEQFF.

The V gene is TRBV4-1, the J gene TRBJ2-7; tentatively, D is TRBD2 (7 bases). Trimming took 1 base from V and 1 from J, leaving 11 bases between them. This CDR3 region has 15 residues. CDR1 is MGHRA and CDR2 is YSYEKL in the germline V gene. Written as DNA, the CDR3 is TGCGCCAGCAGCCAAGGGGGGGGCGGGTCCTACGAGCAGTACTTC. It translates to CASSQGGGGSYEQYF.

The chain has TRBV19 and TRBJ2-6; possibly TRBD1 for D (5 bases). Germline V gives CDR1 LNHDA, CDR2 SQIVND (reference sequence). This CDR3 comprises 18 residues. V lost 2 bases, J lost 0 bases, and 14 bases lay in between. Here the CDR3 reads CASSIQGQGSSGANVLTF. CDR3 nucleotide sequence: TGTGCCAGTAGTATACAAGGCCAGGGAAGCTCTGGGGCCAACGTCCTGACTTTC.

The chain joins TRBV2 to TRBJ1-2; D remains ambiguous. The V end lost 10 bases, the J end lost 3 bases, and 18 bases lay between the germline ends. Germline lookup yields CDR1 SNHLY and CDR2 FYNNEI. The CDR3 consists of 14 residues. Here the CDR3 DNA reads TGTGCCACCTTGGAGAGAGGGATCGACTATGGCTACACCTTC. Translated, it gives CATLERGIDYGYTF.

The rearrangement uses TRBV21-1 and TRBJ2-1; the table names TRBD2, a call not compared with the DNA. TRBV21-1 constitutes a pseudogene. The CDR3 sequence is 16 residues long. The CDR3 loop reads CASSPKTSRSYNEQFF. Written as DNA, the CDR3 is TGTGCCAGCAGCCCCAAGACTAGTAGGTCCTACAATGAGCAGTTCTTC.

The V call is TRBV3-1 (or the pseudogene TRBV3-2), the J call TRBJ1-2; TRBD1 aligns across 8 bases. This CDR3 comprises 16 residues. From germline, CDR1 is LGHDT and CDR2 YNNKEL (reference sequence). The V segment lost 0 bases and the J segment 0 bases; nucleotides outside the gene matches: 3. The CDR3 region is CASSQELDRANYGYTF. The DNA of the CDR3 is TGTGCCAGCAGCCAAGAATTGGACAGGGCTAACTATGGCTACACCTTC.

The CDR3, as DNA: TGTGCCAGCAGTTTATCTGGACAGGGTCCGGTCTCCTACGAGCAGTACTTC. It translates to CASSLSGQGPVSYEQYF. The chain carries TRBV27 and TRBJ2-7; 8 bases line up with TRBD1. There are 17 residues in the CDR3. J gave up 0 bases and V 0 bases, and 7 bases lay outside the gene matches. Germline assignment: CDR1 MNHEY and CDR2 SMNVEV (reference sequence).